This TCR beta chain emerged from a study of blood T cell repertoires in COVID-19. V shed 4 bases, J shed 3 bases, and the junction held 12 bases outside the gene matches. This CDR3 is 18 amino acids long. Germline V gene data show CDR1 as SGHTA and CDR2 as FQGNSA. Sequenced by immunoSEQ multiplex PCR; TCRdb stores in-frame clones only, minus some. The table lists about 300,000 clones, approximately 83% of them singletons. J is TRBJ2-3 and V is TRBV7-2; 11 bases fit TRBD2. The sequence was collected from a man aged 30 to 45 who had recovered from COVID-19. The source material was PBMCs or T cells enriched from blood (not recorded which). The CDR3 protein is CASSSVLAGGWVTDTQYF. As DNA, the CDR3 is TGTGCCAGCAGCTCTGTCCTAGCGGGGGGTTGGGTAACAGATACGCAGTATTTT.